A selection of T cell receptor beta chains follows, all from one sample in a study of blood T cell repertoires in COVID-19. Using immunoSEQ multiplex PCR, the repertoire was profiled, and TCRdb retains in-frame clones only, with some absent. The table records tens of thousands of clones, 85% to 90% of them present only once. The sample consisted of peripheral blood. The receptors come from a human donor in a cohort sampled during active COVID-19. Each CDR3 is given with its conserved first and last residue. The D gene is left open where the match is weak. The size field is filled for only some rows; it gives once, few, many or a size class.

j_call: TRBJ2-3
v_call: TRBV11-3
d_call: TRBD2
clone_size: -
cdr3_aa: CASSPGEGGADTQYF
cdr3_nt: TGTGCCAGCAGCCCGGGTGAGGGAGGGGCAGATACGCAGTATTTT

j_call: TRBJ2-5
v_call: TRBV2
d_call: TRBD2
clone_size: -
cdr3_aa: CASRGLAGGLGQKETQYF
cdr3_nt: TGTGCCAGCAGGGGACTAGCGGGGGGGCTAGGTCAAAAAGAGACCCAGTACTTC

j_call: TRBJ1-1
v_call: TRBV5-6
d_call: -
clone_size: once
cdr3_aa: CASSLREDTEAFF
cdr3_nt: TGTGCCAGCAGCTTGAGAGAGGACACTGAAGCTTTCTTT

j_call: TRBJ1-1
v_call: TRBV7-9
d_call: -
clone_size: -
cdr3_aa: CASSPEQNTEAFF
cdr3_nt: TGTGCCAGCAGCCCCGAGCAGAACACTGAAGCTTTCTTT

j_call: TRBJ1-2
v_call: TRBV7-9
d_call: TRBD1
clone_size: -
cdr3_aa: CASSLLGQATF
cdr3_nt: TGTGCCAGCAGCTTACTGGGACAGGCAACCTTC

j_call: TRBJ2-1
v_call: TRBV30
d_call: TRBD2
clone_size: once
cdr3_aa: CALRLAGQGEQFF
cdr3_nt: TGTGCCTTACGACTAGCGGGCCAGGGTGAGCAGTTCTTC

j_call: TRBJ1-1
v_call: TRBV19
d_call: TRBD1
clone_size: -
cdr3_aa: CASSIVTGNCEAFF
cdr3_nt: TGTGCCAGTAGTATAGTGACAGGGAATTGCGAAGCTTTCTTT

j_call: TRBJ2-3
v_call: TRBV28
d_call: -
clone_size: -
cdr3_aa: CASSFLEGRGTDTQYF
cdr3_nt: TGTGCCAGCAGTTTCCTCGAGGGAAGGGGCACAGATACGCAGTATTTT

j_call: TRBJ1-2
v_call: TRBV2
d_call: TRBD1
clone_size: -
cdr3_aa: CASRDRGGYTF
cdr3_nt: TGTGCCAGCCGGGACAGGGGAGGCTACACCTTC

j_call: TRBJ2-5
v_call: TRBV3-1/TRBV3-2
d_call: -
clone_size: once
cdr3_aa: CASSQEGPETQYF
cdr3_nt: TGTGCCAGCAGCCAAGAGGGGCCCGAGACCCAGTACTTC

j_call: TRBJ2-5
v_call: TRBV30
d_call: TRBD1
clone_size: -
cdr3_aa: CAWSRTGPIETQYF
cdr3_nt: TGTGCCTGGAGCCGGACAGGGCCCATAGAGACCCAGTACTTC

j_call: TRBJ2-7
v_call: TRBV18
d_call: TRBD1
clone_size: -
cdr3_aa: CASSRDRDEQYF
cdr3_nt: TGTGCCAGCTCGCGCGACAGGGACGAGCAGTACTTC

j_call: TRBJ2-1
v_call: TRBV6-5
d_call: TRBD2
clone_size: -
cdr3_aa: CASNRLAGGPHEQFF
cdr3_nt: TGTGCCAGCAACCGACTAGCGGGGGGGCCCCATGAGCAGTTCTTC

j_call: TRBJ2-7
v_call: TRBV6-1
d_call: TRBD1
clone_size: -
cdr3_aa: CASSDLTGTGGYEQYF
cdr3_nt: TGTGCCAGCAGTGACCTTACCGGGACAGGGGGGTACGAGCAGTACTTC

j_call: TRBJ1-1
v_call: TRBV10-3
d_call: -
clone_size: once
cdr3_aa: CAISESHASGTEAFF
cdr3_nt: TGTGCCATCAGTGAGTCGCATGCGTCGGGGACTGAAGCTTTCTTT

j_call: TRBJ2-2
v_call: TRBV15
d_call: -
clone_size: once
cdr3_aa: CATSREGSGLPGELFF
cdr3_nt: TGTGCCACCAGCAGAGAGGGGTCGGGATTACCCGGGGAGCTGTTTTTT

j_call: TRBJ2-1
v_call: TRBV9
d_call: -
clone_size: -
cdr3_aa: CASSVGAAEASSYNEQFF
cdr3_nt: TGTGCCAGCAGCGTAGGGGCAGCGGAGGCTAGCTCCTACAATGAGCAGTTCTTC

j_call: TRBJ1-6
v_call: TRBV5-1
d_call: -
clone_size: -
cdr3_aa: CASSLRQGYNSPLHF
cdr3_nt: TGCGCCAGCAGCTTGAGGCAGGGTTATAATTCACCCCTCCACTTT

j_call: TRBJ2-2
v_call: TRBV6-5
d_call: TRBD1
clone_size: -
cdr3_aa: CASRYGTANTGELFF
cdr3_nt: TGTGCCAGCAGGTACGGGACAGCTAACACCGGGGAGCTGTTTTTT

j_call: TRBJ2-5
v_call: TRBV4-3
d_call: TRBD1
clone_size: -
cdr3_aa: CASSQTPGQQETQYF
cdr3_nt: TGCGCCAGCAGCCAAACCCCGGGACAGCAAGAGACCCAGTACTTC

j_call: TRBJ2-5
v_call: TRBV24-1
d_call: -
clone_size: -
cdr3_aa: CATSDRPDRPNQTQYF
cdr3_nt: TGTGCCACCAGTGACCGCCCCGACAGGCCCAATCAGACCCAGTACTTC

j_call: TRBJ1-1
v_call: TRBV6-2/TRBV6-3
d_call: -
clone_size: -
cdr3_aa: CASSGPGSPVAEAFF
cdr3_nt: TGTGCCAGCAGTGGCCCGGGATCCCCCGTCGCTGAAGCTTTCTTT

j_call: TRBJ2-5
v_call: TRBV21-1
d_call: -
clone_size: -
cdr3_aa: CASSKEPDRGRIQETQYF
cdr3_nt: TGTGCCAGCAGCAAAGAACCAGACAGGGGGCGAATTCAAGAGACCCAGTACTTC

j_call: TRBJ1-5
v_call: TRBV18
d_call: -
clone_size: -
cdr3_aa: CASSSDSNSNQPQHF
cdr3_nt: TGTGCCAGCTCATCGGACAGTAATAGCAATCAGCCCCAGCATTTT

j_call: TRBJ2-5
v_call: TRBV4-2
d_call: -
clone_size: -
cdr3_aa: CASSQAWAGASETQYF
cdr3_nt: TGTGCCAGCAGCCAAGCGTGGGCAGGGGCTTCGGAGACCCAGTACTTC

j_call: TRBJ1-5
v_call: TRBV9
d_call: -
clone_size: -
cdr3_aa: CASSAGTLSNQPQHF
cdr3_nt: TGTGCCAGCAGCGCTGGGACACTTAGCAATCAGCCCCAGCATTTT

j_call: TRBJ2-1
v_call: TRBV5-1
d_call: -
clone_size: -
cdr3_aa: CASSLGRGVYNEQFF
cdr3_nt: TGCGCCAGCAGCTTGGGCAGGGGAGTCTACAATGAGCAGTTCTTC

j_call: TRBJ2-7
v_call: TRBV6-2/TRBV6-3
d_call: -
clone_size: once
cdr3_aa: CASSWEVTGRWQYF
cdr3_nt: TGTGCCAGCAGTTGGGAGGTTACAGGTAGATGGCAGTACTTC

j_call: TRBJ1-2
v_call: TRBV9
d_call: -
clone_size: -
cdr3_aa: CASSVVRGGYTF
cdr3_nt: TGTGCCAGCAGCGTAGTTAGGGGTGGCTACACCTTC

j_call: TRBJ2-2
v_call: TRBV5-6
d_call: TRBD2
clone_size: -
cdr3_aa: CASSPGGLAEVAGELFF
cdr3_nt: TGTGCCAGCAGCCCCGGTGGACTAGCGGAAGTGGCCGGGGAGCTGTTTTTT

j_call: TRBJ1-5
v_call: TRBV7-9
d_call: -
clone_size: -
cdr3_aa: CASSLDQGGNQPQHF
cdr3_nt: TGTGCCAGCAGCTTGGATCAGGGTGGCAATCAGCCCCAGCATTTT

j_call: TRBJ2-1
v_call: TRBV30
d_call: TRBD1
clone_size: -
cdr3_aa: CAWINTGTGAYNEQFF
cdr3_nt: TGTGCCTGGATTAATACCGGGACAGGGGCCTACAATGAGCAGTTCTTC

j_call: TRBJ1-5
v_call: TRBV6-5
d_call: TRBD1
clone_size: -
cdr3_aa: CASSSQGLSRPQHF
cdr3_nt: TGTGCCAGCAGTTCACAGGGGCTGAGTCGGCCCCAGCATTTT

j_call: TRBJ1-5
v_call: TRBV6-6
d_call: TRBD1
clone_size: -
cdr3_aa: CASSVDRGLQPQHF
cdr3_nt: TGTGCCAGCAGTGTCGACAGGGGGCTTCAGCCCCAGCATTTT

j_call: TRBJ2-7
v_call: TRBV10-1
d_call: -
clone_size: -
cdr3_aa: CASSESRGGQYF
cdr3_nt: TGCGCCAGCAGTGAGTCGAGGGGGGGGCAGTACTTC

j_call: TRBJ2-3
v_call: TRBV7-9
d_call: TRBD2
clone_size: -
cdr3_aa: CASSLGRWRGAFGTDTQYF
cdr3_nt: TGTGCCAGCAGCTTGGGAAGGTGGCGGGGGGCCTTCGGCACAGATACGCAGTATTTT

j_call: TRBJ1-1
v_call: TRBV19
d_call: TRBD1
clone_size: few
cdr3_aa: CASSSDRGRTEAFF
cdr3_nt: TGTGCCAGTAGTTCAGACAGGGGGCGTACTGAAGCTTTCTTT

j_call: TRBJ2-3
v_call: TRBV7-2
d_call: TRBD1
clone_size: -
cdr3_aa: CASSGLSRTGQFSTDTQYF
cdr3_nt: TGTGCCAGCAGCGGATTGTCCAGAACGGGACAGTTTAGCACAGATACGCAGTATTTT

j_call: TRBJ1-5
v_call: TRBV18
d_call: TRBD1
clone_size: -
cdr3_aa: CASSPGQGGQPQHF
cdr3_nt: TGTGCCAGCTCACCGGGACAGGGAGGTCAGCCCCAGCATTTT

j_call: TRBJ1-2
v_call: TRBV4-3
d_call: -
clone_size: -
cdr3_aa: CASSQADRYYGYTF
cdr3_nt: TGCGCCAGCAGCCAAGCTGACAGGTATTATGGCTACACCTTC

j_call: TRBJ1-2
v_call: TRBV6-2/TRBV6-3
d_call: -
clone_size: -
cdr3_aa: CASSYGERSGYTF
cdr3_nt: TGTGCCAGCAGTTATGGCGAAAGGAGTGGCTACACCTTC

j_call: TRBJ2-1
v_call: TRBV19
d_call: TRBD2
clone_size: -
cdr3_aa: CATRLAGLNEQFF
cdr3_nt: TGTGCCACCCGACTAGCGGGATTAAATGAGCAGTTCTTC

j_call: TRBJ2-5
v_call: TRBV15
d_call: -
clone_size: -
cdr3_aa: CATSRDGLQETQYF
cdr3_nt: TGTGCCACCAGCAGAGATGGACTCCAAGAGACCCAGTACTTC

j_call: TRBJ1-1
v_call: TRBV7-8
d_call: -
clone_size: -
cdr3_aa: CASSPQAGPRNTEAFF
cdr3_nt: TGTGCCAGCAGCCCCCAGGCAGGGCCCCGGAACACTGAAGCTTTCTTT

j_call: TRBJ2-3
v_call: TRBV2
d_call: -
clone_size: -
cdr3_aa: CASLRQERTDTQYF
cdr3_nt: TGTGCCAGCCTCAGACAGGAGAGGACAGATACGCAGTATTTT

j_call: TRBJ2-7
v_call: TRBV10-2
d_call: -
clone_size: -
cdr3_aa: CASSEATGSYEQYF
cdr3_nt: TGCGCCAGCAGTGAGGCGACTGGCTCCTACGAGCAGTACTTC

j_call: TRBJ2-6
v_call: TRBV7-9
d_call: TRBD1
clone_size: -
cdr3_aa: CASSPRQGRGANVLTF
cdr3_nt: TGTGCCAGCAGCCCCAGACAGGGAAGGGGGGCCAACGTCCTGACTTTC

j_call: TRBJ2-7
v_call: TRBV5-8
d_call: -
clone_size: -
cdr3_aa: CASRPRQLVDEQYF
cdr3_nt: TGTGCCAGCAGACCCAGACAGTTAGTCGACGAGCAGTACTTC

j_call: TRBJ2-5
v_call: TRBV7-9
d_call: -
clone_size: -
cdr3_aa: CASSNRLDQETQYF
cdr3_nt: TGTGCCAGCAGCAACAGACTAGACCAAGAGACCCAGTACTTC

j_call: TRBJ2-6
v_call: TRBV4-3
d_call: -
clone_size: -
cdr3_aa: CASSQDGSSGANVLTF
cdr3_nt: TGCGCCAGCAGCCAAGACGGGAGCTCTGGGGCCAACGTCCTGACTTTC

j_call: TRBJ2-5
v_call: TRBV27
d_call: TRBD1
clone_size: -
cdr3_aa: CASRPTGGETQYF
cdr3_nt: TGTGCCAGCAGACCAACAGGGGGCGAGACCCAGTACTTC

j_call: TRBJ2-3
v_call: TRBV7-6
d_call: -
clone_size: -
cdr3_aa: CASSPAPGSDTQYF
cdr3_nt: TGTGCCAGCAGCCCCGCGCCAGGGTCAGATACGCAGTATTTT

j_call: TRBJ2-1
v_call: TRBV7-3
d_call: -
clone_size: few
cdr3_aa: CASSLYRDSYNEQFF
cdr3_nt: TGTGCCAGCAGCTTATACAGGGACTCCTACAATGAGCAGTTCTTC

j_call: TRBJ1-5
v_call: TRBV18
d_call: TRBD1
clone_size: -
cdr3_aa: CASSPDRGNQPQHF
cdr3_nt: TGTGCCAGCTCACCTGACAGGGGTAATCAGCCCCAGCATTTT

j_call: TRBJ1-6
v_call: TRBV27
d_call: -
clone_size: -
cdr3_aa: CASSLYSNNSPLHF
cdr3_nt: TGTGCCAGCAGTTTATACAGTAATAATTCACCCCTCCACTTT

j_call: TRBJ2-7
v_call: TRBV6-5
d_call: -
clone_size: -
cdr3_aa: CASQKNRGYEQYF
cdr3_nt: TGTGCCAGCCAAAAAAACCGGGGCTACGAGCAGTACTTC

j_call: TRBJ2-7
v_call: TRBV5-6
d_call: TRBD1
clone_size: once
cdr3_aa: CASSYRGPGEQYF
cdr3_nt: TGTGCCAGCTCTTACAGGGGGCCGGGCGAGCAGTACTTC

j_call: TRBJ1-2
v_call: TRBV27
d_call: -
clone_size: -
cdr3_aa: CASSLDRNYGYTF
cdr3_nt: TGTGCCAGCAGCCTCGACAGAAACTATGGCTACACCTTC